The rows below give T cell receptor beta chains drawn from one sample of a study of T cells in Graves' hyperthyroidism and ophthalmopathy. Via MiXCR, TCRdb re-called the multiplex PCR reads, giving one row per CDR3 protein. The sample has under 800,000 distinct CDR3 sequences; 14% are singletons. Sequencing used blood. The source of these receptors is a woman in her late teens or twenties with Graves' hyperthyroidism. Both conserved end residues are part of each CDR3. The order of the fields is V gene, D gene, clone size, J gene, CDR3 DNA, CDR3 protein. The D gene is left open where the match is weak. Clone size, where shown, is once, few, many, or a class for clones that have expanded.

TRBV29-1	NA	NA	TRBJ1-1	TGCAGCTCAGGTAGGGCCCTAGGGGCTGAAGCTTTCTTT	CSSGRALGAEAFF
TRBV4-3	TRBD1	NA	TRBJ2-7	TGCGCCAGCAGCCAAGGACAGGGGGCCACCTACGAGCAGTACTTC	CASSQGQGATYEQYF
TRBV20-1	TRBD2	many	TRBJ2-3	TGCAGTGCTAGGGAGGCTAGCGGGAGCACAGATACGCAGTATTTT	CSAREASGSTDTQYF
TRBV24-1	TRBD1	few	TRBJ2-7	TGTGCCACCAGTGAAGGGGGGACAGGCCTGCAGGAGCAGTACTTC	CATSEGGTGLQEQYF
TRBV2	NA	many	TRBJ1-1	TGTGCCAGTGGGGGGGCCCCTGAAGCTTTCTTT	CASGGAPEAFF
TRBV4-1	NA	NA	TRBJ2-7	TGCGCCAGCAGCCAAGATCTGGGAACAGGGAGAGGCGAGCAGTACTTC	CASSQDLGTGRGEQYF
TRBV11-1	NA	NA	TRBJ1-1	TGTGCCAGCAGCTTAGCCACAGCATTCATCGTGCGGACTGAAGCTCCCTTT	CASSLATAFIVRTEAPF
TRBV13	NA	NA	TRBJ2-4	TGTGCCAGCGGGAGACTAACAAGCGGGTGGGCCAAAAACATTCAGTACTTC	CASGRLTSGWAKNIQYF
TRBV6-2/TRBV6-3	NA	many	TRBJ2-1	TGTGCCAGCAGTTACTTCCGAAATGAGCAGTTCTTC	CASSYFRNEQFF
TRBV11-3	NA	NA	TRBJ1-2	TGTGCCAGCAGCCCCGGGGGGGGTCGTGGCTACACCTTC	CASSPGGGRGYTF
TRBV2	TRBD1	few	TRBJ1-5	TGTGCCCAGGGGGGGGGCGGCAATCAGCCCCAGCATTTT	CAQGGGGNQPQHF
TRBV10-3	TRBD1	once	TRBJ1-5	TGTGCCATCAGTGGGGGGGACAGTTTCTATCAGCCCCAGCATTTT	CAISGGDSFYQPQHF
TRBV2	TRBD2	many	TRBJ2-7	TGTGCCAGCAGTGACCCGCCTAGCGGGAGGAGCGAGCAGTACTTC	CASSDPPSGRSEQYF
TRBV7-6	TRBD1	few	TRBJ2-7	TGTGCCAGCAGTTTTAGTATGGGGACAGGGAGGGGCGAGCAGTACTTC	CASSFSMGTGRGEQYF
TRBV7-3	NA	many	TRBJ2-1	TGTGCCAGCAGCTTAGGGTCAACAAGCAATGAGCAGTTCTTC	CASSLGSTSNEQFF
TRBV20-1	NA	few	TRBJ1-2	TGCAGTGCCCGACCCTCAGATTTTAACTATGGCTACACCTTC	CSARPSDFNYGYTF
TRBV20-1	TRBD2	many	TRBJ2-7	TGCAGTGCTAGAGATCGGGGGGGCCCAACCTACGAGCAGTACTTC	CSARDRGGPTYEQYF
TRBV4-3	NA	NA	TRBJ2-3	TGCGCCAGCAGCCAAGTCAACGGTGAAAGCACAGATACGCAGTATTTT	CASSQVNGESTDTQYF
TRBV20-1	NA	NA	TRBJ1-2	TGCAGTGCTAGCCCGGATATTGGCTACACCTTC	CSASPDIGYTF
TRBV29-1	NA	NA	TRBJ2-1	TGCAGCGTTGCCCTGGCAGATTACAATGAGCAGTTCTTC	CSVALADYNEQFF
TRBV6-1	TRBD2	NA	TRBJ2-1	TGTGCCAGCAGGGGTAGCGGGAGGTCCTACAATGAGCAGTTCTTC	CASRGSGRSYNEQFF
TRBV27	TRBD1	NA	TRBJ1-1	TGTGCCAGCAGTTTATCGGTGGGACAGACTGAAGCTTTCTTT	CASSLSVGQTEAFF
TRBV4-1	NA	many	TRBJ1-1	TGCGCCAGCAGCCAAGACGGGGGACTTAACACTGAAGCTTTCTTT	CASSQDGGLNTEAFF
TRBV11-2	TRBD1	many	TRBJ2-5	TGTGCCAGCAGCTACCAGGGGACAGAAAAAGAGACCCAGTACTTC	CASSYQGTEKETQYF
TRBV29-1	NA	many	TRBJ2-5	TGCAGCGTTGATTGGGTGGCGGAGACCCAGTACTTC	CSVDWVAETQYF
TRBV6-1	TRBD2	few	TRBJ2-2	TGTGCCACGGGGACTAGTCGATCTTCGGGGGAGCTGTTTTTT	CATGTSRSSGELFF
TRBV20-1	NA	NA	TRBJ1-1	TGCAGTGCCGCAACCAGGGGTACCACTGAAGCTTTCTTT	CSAATRGTTEAFF
TRBV11-1	TRBD1	NA	TRBJ1-2	TGTGCCAGCAGCACACGGACAGGGTTGACTTCTGGCTACACCTTC	CASSTRTGLTSGYTF